This T cell receptor (beta chain) emerged from a study of Ad26.COV2.S vaccination and SARS-CoV-2 variants (dated by TCRdb to the early 2020s). With regard to the full study: Donors in the vaccine arm were drawn from COV1001, a multicentre, randomized, double-blind, placebo-controlled phase I-IIa trial testing Ad26.COV2.S in healthy adults. Ad26.COV2.S was administered intramuscularly at 5 x 10^10 or 1 x 10^11 viral particles, either as a single shot or as two shots given 56 days apart. TCRbeta repertoire sequencing was used to assess the specificity and breadth of SARS-CoV-2-reactive T cell receptors after Ad26.COV2.S vaccination. A total of around 32 samples were included in the TCR-sequenced set, comprising around 19 Ad26.COV2.S vaccine recipients, 5 placebo recipients and 8 SARS-CoV-2 convalescent individuals. Trial participants were randomized into five groups of five, in which low-dose or high-dose Ad26.COV2.S was given once or twice, or placebo was given on both occasions. Investigators remained blinded to trial group allocation during experiments and outcome assessment. Beyond this particular receptor, the publication reports: After vaccination, spike-specific CD8+ and CD4+ T cell responses were reported to show substantial breadth. Comparing responses between vaccine doses or regimens was not something the study was powered to do. It was noted by the authors that total T cell responses may have been underestimated by the TCR breadth and depth analyses. Ad26.COV2.S recipients had higher spike-specific TCR breadth than placebo recipients (P = 0.0014). Non-spike TCR breadth was comparable between vaccine and placebo recipients, consistent with the vaccine containing only spike.

The treatment or condition label for this specimen denotes: roughly 19 received Ad26.COV2.S at low or high dose, single or two shots; 5 received placebo; per-sample allocation not given. Repertoires of vaccine and placebo recipients were sequenced from samples collected on day 63 after the first injection. In Cohort 1b, 25 to 30 adults aged 18-55 years were enrolled at a single site in Boston, USA, between 29 July and 7 August 2020. Ad26.COV2.S was a replication-incompetent adenovirus type 26 vector that expressed a prefusion-stabilized SARS-CoV-2 spike protein derived from the original Wuhan strain. Including cysteine and phenylalanine, the CDR3 has 15 amino acids. This entry keeps only the CDR3 DNA: 45 bases, framed from base 1. From a lookup of the germline V gene (reference sequence), CDR1 and CDR2 are MNHEY and SMNVEV. V is reduced by 2 bases and J by 0 bases, leaving a spacing of 10 bases between them.

The immunoSEQ Assay was used to sequence TCRbeta CDR3 regions. After extraction, genomic DNA underwent amplification by bias-controlled multiplex PCR, followed by high-throughput sequencing. The original pipeline was this. To quantify the absolute abundance of each unique TCRbeta CDR3 region, sequences were collapsed and filtered. T cell fraction was estimated by normalization of TCRbeta template counts to usable DNA, with usable DNA being measured through amplification of reference genes present in all nucleated cells. Repertoire TCRs were annotated as SARS-CoV-2-specific by exact matching of V gene, CDR3 amino acid sequence and J gene to a known reactive TCR set. The reference SARS-CoV-2 TCR set was obtained from MIRA and was filtered for enrichment in COVID-19-positive ImmuneCODE repertoires, whereby public or cross-reactive TCRs were removed. Using the MIRA antigens, annotated TCRs were further analysed by specific ORF or by position within an ORF. Breadth was defined as annotated unique rearrangements over total unique productive rearrangements; depth was the summed frequency of those rearrangements. Two-sided Wilcoxon rank-sum tests were used to compare TCR breadth between groups. This immuneACCESS table, as held by TCRdb, lists in-frame sequences with V and J called but not all clones. Of the missing ones, under half trace to an unresolved V gene in checked studies; the others have no known cause. The D gene and trimming were derived from the DNA, and the V and J assignments and clone size from that table. Within this sample are hundreds of thousands of clones, with 75% to 90% of them counted one time only. The ten largest clones take up about 11% of the sample.

In its sample, this clone was seen a few times. The antigen it recognizes is unknown. Base qualities were left out, and no much larger clone turns up one base away. The specimen comprised peripheral blood, sampled in a trial of Ad26.COV2.S vaccine versus placebo. The receptor's source is a person aged 18-65 years who received the Ad26.COV2.S COVID-19 vaccine or a placebo. This chain joins TRBV27 to TRBJ1-2; tentative D gene TRBD1, with 6 bases matching. The encoded CDR3 is CASSLRGGANYGYTF. The DNA sequence is TGTGCCAGCAGTTTAAGGGGGGGAGCTAACTATGGCTACACCTTC.